The subject of this entry is one TCR beta chain. The antigen this receptor binds is unknown. No base qualities exist here, and no much larger clone lies one base off it. This record belongs to a study of blood T cell repertoires in COVID-19 (dated by TCRdb to 2020 to 2022). Looking at the study overall: Collaborator samples came from the United States, Italy and Spain and covered acute and convalescent phases of COVID-19. The prospective study material was composed of cDNA or gDNA derived from T cells, B-cell-depleted T cells, or PBMCs. The dataset comprised deeply sampled blood TCRbeta repertoires from subjects exposed to, actively infected with, or recovered from COVID-19. The repertoires were released in a freely available public database intended as a resource for research on the immune response to SARS-CoV-2. Samples came from the ongoing ImmuneRACE study (first 160 participants) plus 1,254 subjects from 6 global collaborators. A de-identified subject ID, COVID-19 status, age in years and sex were almost always included in the sample metadata. Where available, HLA class I and class II types were obtained from metadata supplied by the sample provider rather than from assay-based typing. What the work shows at the level of the full study, not this receptor alone: The quantity of clinical and demographic metadata differed by source and by participant and was supplied without curation.

TCRbeta CDR3 regions were amplified from genomic DNA by means of the immunoSEQ Assay, a bias-controlled multiplex PCR. Processing in the source paper ran as follows. The number of nucleated cells in each sample was estimated by amplification of reference gene primers within the assay. To quantify the absolute abundance of each unique TCRbeta CDR3 rearrangement, sequence reads were collapsed and filtered. Productive Simpson clonality was computed per sample as the square root of Simpson's diversity index over productive rearrangements. TCRdb took over this immuneACCESS table, retaining in-frame rearrangements with V and J assigned. Such tables are incomplete; in checked studies, under half of the missing clones stem from an unresolved V gene, and the remainder is unexplained. V and J calls and clone size are copied from that table; D and trimming were computed from the DNA. Here the sample has roughly 250,000 clones; 80% to 90% occur a single time. The top ten clonotypes cover approximately 4.2% of the sample.

The CDR3 contains 15 residues, cysteine and phenylalanine counted. Just the 45-base CDR3 DNA is kept, in frame starting at base 1. From V the trimming removes 4 bases and from J it removes 5 bases, while the gene matches leave 6 bases of the junction unaccounted for. For CDR1 and CDR2, the germline V gene lists SGHRS and YFSETQ. In the prospective study, participants were about 18 to 90 years old, resided in about two dozen geographic areas of the United States, and were enrolled through a virtual design. Cohort assignment in the prospective study relied on participant-reported clinical history from a screening survey and a study questionnaire. Recovered participants in ImmuneRACE Cohort 3 were defined as having two consecutive negative NP/OP PCR tests, clearance from a healthcare professional, or resolution of symptoms. Mobile phlebotomists in the prospective study collected whole blood, serum and a nasopharyngeal or oropharyngeal swab from every participant. Participants in the prospective study had the option to provide additional blood draws and questionnaires over an approximately 2-month period. Prospective study blood samples were shipped either frozen or at room temperature before DNA extraction.

This chain is built from TRBV5-1 and TRBJ2-3; 11 central bases correspond to TRBD2. This TCR came from a woman aged 25 to 39 who had recovered from COVID-19. Sequenced material: PBMCs or T cells enriched from blood (not recorded which). CDR3 sequence: CASSTELAGVDTQYF. The nucleotide sequence is TGCGCCAGCAGCACCGAACTAGCGGGAGTAGATACGCAGTATTTT.